The 4 T cell receptor beta chains presented below share a single source sample, sequenced in a study of OX40 agonist ivuxolimab in advanced cancers. Library preparation employed the immunoSEQ multiplex PCR assay. This immuneACCESS table, as held by TCRdb, lists in-frame sequences with V and J called but not all clones. Of the missing ones, under half trace to an unresolved V gene in checked studies; the others have no known cause. The sample yields tens of thousands of clones; approximately 90% were counted once. The top ten clones comprise roughly a third of the sample. This specimen consisted of CD4+ or CD8+ T cells sorted from blood, obtained in a trial of the OX40 agonist ivuxolimab. The receptors here all came from an adult with an advanced solid tumor such as melanoma, head and neck, liver or kidney cancer.

This clone occurred once. The V gene is TRBV5-1, the J gene TRBJ1-2, with D perhaps matching TRBD1 (5 bases). The germline V gene encodes CDR1 SGHRS and CDR2 YFSETQ. This CDR3 has 15 residues. V shed 4 bases and J shed 2 bases, with 15 bases lying between them. The CDR3 DNA reads TGCGCCAGCAGCCCCCGGGGACGGGAAAACTATGGCTACACCTTC. Encoded protein: CASSPRGRENYGYTF.

The chain uses TRBV28 and TRBJ2-3, with D possibly being TRBD2 (6 bases). The CDR3 has 14 amino acids. Deletions cut 6 bases from V and 5 bases from J, with 15 bases between. Germline V gene data show CDR1 as MDHEN and CDR2 as SYDVKM. CDR3 sequence reads: CASSGGLGRDTQYF. Written as DNA, the CDR3 is TGTGCCAGCAGCGGGGGACTCGGAAGAGATACGCAGTATTTT.

V and J are TRBV6-5 and TRBJ2-7; no definite D call. Trimming stripped 8 bases from V and 6 bases from J, with 17 bases between. The CDR3 has 13 residues. The germline gives CDR1 MNHEY, CDR2 SVGAGI. CDR3 sequence (DNA): TGTGCCAGCCGCCCTCGGAGTGGGGTCGAGCAGTACTTC. It yields the protein CASRPRSGVEQYF.

The rearrangement uses TRBV7-6 and TRBJ1-1; TRBD1 is a possible D gene (6 bases). Between the trimmed V and J ends, which lost 5 bases and 2 bases, there was a span of 12 bases. The CDR3 is 14 residues long. Germline CDR1 SGHVS, CDR2 FNYEAQ. CDR3 protein: CASSHAGANTEAFF. The CDR3 DNA sequence: TGTGCCAGCAGCCACGCAGGGGCTAACACTGAAGCTTTCTTT.